The T cell receptor beta chain described here comes from a study of OX40 agonist ivuxolimab in advanced cancers. Notes on the research overall: Ivuxolimab, which targeted the costimulatory receptor OX40 (CD134), was an agonistic, fully human IgG2 monoclonal antibody. The paper covers the monotherapy dose-escalation part of the phase I ivuxolimab trial, which included N = 52 patients. Patients were allowed to have had prior anti-PD-1, anti-PD-L1 or anti-CTLA-4 therapy, and approximately 39% of the dose-escalation patients had been treated with checkpoint inhibitors. Among the 52 dose-escalation patients, approximately 20 had hepatocellular carcinoma, roughly 15 melanoma, 9 renal cell carcinoma and 9 head and neck cancer. In the dose-escalation cohort, approximately 82% of patients were male, and the mean age was 60 years with a range of roughly 23 to 79. Partial responses occurred in three dose-escalation patients: two with cutaneous melanoma and one with hepatocellular carcinoma. Intravenous ivuxolimab was administered to patients every 2 weeks at six dose levels: 0.01, 0.1, 0.3, 1.5, 3 and 10 mg/kg. The purpose of peripheral TCRbeta sequencing was to test whether ivuxolimab changed TCR sequence diversity and led to clonal T-cell expansion.

What the study reported, not specific to this receptor: After ivuxolimab, CD8+ T cells had more expanded clones than CD4+ T cells on average. In the 0.1-3.0 mg/kg groups, partial responders were among the patients with the lowest normalized peripheral clonal expansion, particularly in CD8+ T cells. Low levels of normalized T-cell clonal expansion were also seen in some nonresponding patients. Which antigens the clonally expanded peripheral T cells were specific for was not determined. At doses from 0.1 to 3.0 mg/kg, clonal expansion was seen in both CD4+ and CD8+ blood T cells between baseline and week 6.

For sequencing of the TCRbeta CDR3 region, genomic DNA was extracted from the sorted cells. The immunoSEQ Assay was used for sequencing of TCRbeta CDR3 regions. Drawn from immuneACCESS, this table holds only the in-frame rearrangements with V and J called that TCRdb kept. Clones are partly lost; checked studies trace under half to an unresolved V gene and leave the rest unexplained. Here the sample has more than 50,000 clones; 85% occur a single time. 3.5% to 4% of the sample belongs to the ten largest clones. The trial excluded patients who had a history of autoimmune disease or were on systemic immunosuppression. In every dose cohort, peripheral blood was drawn for TCR sequencing at baseline, cycle 4 day 1, and cycle 7 day 1. Samples were obtained from an open-label, multicenter, first-in-human phase I dose-escalation trial of ivuxolimab. Adults with locally advanced or metastatic melanoma, renal cell, hepatocellular, or head and neck squamous cell carcinoma were enrolled in the trial. Before TCR sequencing, CD4+ and CD8+ T cells were separately sorted from peripheral blood.

On this clone: The clone's antigen remains unknown. No much larger clonotype is one base removed from it; base qualities were not supplied.

The TCR was taken from an adult with an advanced solid tumor such as melanoma, head and neck, liver or kidney cancer. The material was CD4+ or CD8+ T cells sorted from blood, obtained in a trial of the OX40 agonist ivuxolimab.

The CDR3 protein sequence reads: CASSRTGDNEQFF. The nucleotide sequence is given as TGTGCCAGCAGTCGGACAGGGGACAATGAGCAGTTCTTC. This chain is built from TRBV28 and TRBJ2-1, with TRBD1 matching 9 junction bases. Measured from the cysteine to the phenylalanine, the CDR3 is 13 residues long. The only DNA kept is the CDR3, 39 bases in frame from the first base. The V end gives up 5 bases and the J end 5 bases, leaving 1 base in the junction not matched to a gene. Taken from the germline V gene, the CDR1 and CDR2 loops are MDHEN and SYDVKM.